This entry lists 18 T cell receptor beta chains sequenced from one sample in a study of sequential checkpoint blockade in melanoma. Treatment reported: randomized to nivolumab then ipilimumab (arm A) or the reverse (arm B). The method was immunoSEQ multiplex PCR; TCRdb's version includes in-frame clones alone and lacks a portion of them. The sample shows about 16,000 clones, 85% to 95% of them seen only once. The sequenced sample was CD8+ T cells sorted from blood (inferred from file names), obtained from a patient given nivolumab and ipilimumab in sequence. These receptors all come from a human donor with melanoma.

The chain combines TRBV27 with TRBJ1-5; D not resolved. The ends were cut back, 8 bases at V and 0 bases at J, with 8 bases in the middle. This CDR3 contains 13 residues. Germline V gene data show CDR1 as MNHEY and CDR2 as SMNVEV (reference sequence). CDR3 loop: CASCRYSNQPQHF. In DNA, the CDR3 is TGTGCCAGCTGCCGGTATAGCAATCAGCCCCAGCATTTT.

V and J are TRBV7-9 and TRBJ1-2; 8 positions agree with TRBD1. Germline CDR1 SEHNR, CDR2 FQNEAQ (reference sequence). CDR3 length: 15 residues. Unmatched junction bases numbered 3, after V lost 1 base and J lost 2 bases. CDR3 DNA: TGTGCCAGCAGCTTAGTGGGACAGGTGAACTATGGCTACACCTTC. It is translated as CASSLVGQVNYGYTF. The full variable domain, its missing parts supplied by reference TRBV7-9 and TRBJ1-2, is DTGVSQNPRHKITKRGQNVTFRCDPISEHNRLYWYRQTLGQGPEFLTYFQNEAQLEKSRLLSDRFSAERPKGSFSTLEIQRTEQGDSAMYLCASSLVGQVNYGYTFGSGTRLTVV.

Only one count was recorded for this clone. The genes are TRBV5-6 and TRBJ2-7; no definite D call. The CDR3 totals 13 residues. Per the germline V gene, CDR1 is SGHDT and CDR2 is YYEEEE. Trimming took 2 bases from V and 0 from J, leaving 6 bases between them. The CDR3 region has the DNA TGTGCCAGCAGCTTACACAGCTCCTACGAGCAGTACTTC. Encoded protein: CASSLHSSYEQYF.

This clone appeared once. The chain uses TRBV5-1 and TRBJ1-4; D is uncertain. Germline V gene data show CDR1 as SGHRS and CDR2 as YFSETQ. The CDR3 runs 15 residues. With 4 bases removed from V and 6 bases from J, the gap between germline ends came to 16 bases. CDR3 bases: TGCGCCAGCAGCGAGGAGGACGGATACGATGAAAAACTGTTTTTT. Translated: CASSEEDGYDEKLFF.

The chain carries TRBV27 and TRBJ2-7; no clear D gene. Germline loops: CDR1 MNHEY, CDR2 SMNVEV (reference sequence). The length of the CDR3 is 17 residues. Deletions cut 0 bases from V and 6 bases from J, with 21 bases between. CDR3 residues: CASSLSAEAAFHREQYF. The CDR3 DNA reads as TGTGCCAGCAGTTTATCAGCCGAGGCCGCGTTCCATCGCGAGCAGTACTTC.

The rearrangement links TRBV4-3 to TRBJ1-1, with 8 bases that match TRBD1. Germline values: CDR1 LGHNA, CDR2 YSLEER. V shed 1 base and J 5 bases; nucleotides not matched to a gene: 6. The CDR3 runs 15 residues. The CDR3, as DNA: TGCGCCAGCAGCCAAGGGACAGGGAAAATTACTGAAGCTTTCTTT. The encoded protein is CASSQGTGKITEAFF.

The chain links TRBV5-6 to TRBJ1-1, with a tentative D call TRBD1 (6 bases). Germline loops: CDR1 SGHDT, CDR2 YYEEEE. Trimming shortened V by 0 bases and J by 1 base, and 13 bases separated the two germline ends. There are 16 residues in the CDR3. CDR3 region: CASSLVGAGRNTEAFF. The CDR3 DNA is TGTGCCAGCAGCTTGGTGGGGGCAGGGAGGAACACTGAAGCTTTCTTT.

J is TRBJ2-7 and V is TRBV28; 9 bases are a match to TRBD1. CDR1 and CDR2 (germline): MDHEN, SYDVKM. The CDR3 length is 18 residues. V lost 8 bases to trimming and J lost 0 bases; unmatched junction nucleotides: 17. The CDR3 region has the DNA TGTGCCAGCTGCCCCCTTGGGGTGACAGGGGGAGGCTCCTACGAGCAGTACGTC. Amino acid sequence: CASCPLGVTGGGSYEQYV.

This clone was seen just once. V gene TRBV19 combines with J gene TRBJ2-7; 11 bases line up with TRBD1. The CDR3 is 15 residues long. Trimming took 3 bases from V and 5 from J; bases not matched to a gene: 6. The germline V gene has CDR1 LNHDA and CDR2 SQIVND (reference sequence). The CDR3 DNA reads TGTGCCAGTAGTATCGGACAGGGGGCGCTGAACGAGCAGTACTTC. Translation: CASSIGQGALNEQYF.

The CDR3 DNA reads as TGTGCCAGCAGCCTCCCCCGGACAGGGGAATCCTATGGCTACACCTTC. This codes for CASSLPRTGESYGYTF. This chain uses TRBV5-6 with TRBJ1-2; TRBD1 aligns across 9 bases. CDR1 and CDR2 from the germline V gene are SGHDT and YYEEEE. The CDR3 consists of 16 residues. The V gene end was trimmed by 4 bases and the J gene end by 4 bases; junction bases not matched to a gene: 11.

This rearrangement joins TRBV29-1 to TRBJ2-5; the D is unclear. With the DNA end fitting TRBJ2-7 better, the J assignment may be wrong. The CDR3 consists of 15 residues. Germline values: CDR1 SQVTM, CDR2 ANQGSEA. CDR3 in DNA: TGCAGCGTTGGTTTATGGAGCCGAACCACCTACGAGCAGTACTTC. Amino acid sequence: CSVGLWSRTTYEQYF.

The chain links TRBV14 to TRBJ1-1; a possible D gene is TRBD1 (5 bases). Germline V CDR1 and CDR2: SGHDN, FVKESK. V lost 0 bases and J 4 bases, leaving 18 bases between the germline ends. The CDR3 has 17 amino acids. CDR3 DNA: TGTGCCAGCAGCCAAGATAGGGGAGGGGCCTGGAGCACTGAAGCTTTCTTT. It translates to CASSQDRGGAWSTEAFF. The full variable domain, its missing parts supplied by reference TRBV14 and TRBJ1-1, is EAGVTQFPSHSVIEKGQTVTLRCDPISGHDNLYWYRRVMGKEIKFLLHFVKESKQDESGMPNNRFLAERTGGTYSTLKVQPAELEDSGVYFCASSQDRGGAWSTEAFFGQGTRLTVV.

The chain employs TRBV28 and TRBJ2-7, with D perhaps matching TRBD1 (5 bases). Germline V gene lookup returns CDR1 MDHEN and CDR2 SYDVKM. V lost 6 bases and J 3 bases, leaving 15 bases between the germline ends. The CDR3 covers 14 residues. CDR3 DNA: TGTGCCAGCAGCCCATTGGACATCAGCTACGAGCAGTACGTC. Its protein is CASSPLDISYEQYV.

The rearrangement links TRBV20-1 to TRBJ2-1; 8 bases line up with TRBD1. Per the germline V gene, CDR1 is DFQATT and CDR2 is SNEGSKA (reference sequence). CDR3 size: 11 residues. V trimming: 5 bases; J trimming: 10 bases; junction bases outside the gene matches: 4. This chain's CDR3 is CSAGTGGEQFF. DNA for the CDR3: TGCAGTGCTGGCACAGGGGGAGAGCAGTTCTTC.

The V and J genes are TRBV7-9 and TRBJ2-7; 7 nucleotides match TRBD2. CDR1 is SEHNR and CDR2 is FQNEAQ in the germline V gene (reference sequence). This CDR3 comprises 14 residues. V gave up 4 bases and J gave up 6 bases; unmatched junction bases: 9. The DNA of the CDR3 is TGTGCCAGCAGCTCGGGACTACGTTCGGGCGAGCAGTACTTC. It codes for CASSSGLRSGEQYF.

The chain uses TRBV10-1 and TRBJ1-1, with D uncertain. The CDR3 loop spans 13 amino acids. The germline V gene has CDR1 WNHNN and CDR2 SYGVQD (reference sequence). Between the trimmed V and J ends, which lost 2 bases and 1 base, there was a span of 5 bases. DNA for the CDR3: TGCGCCAGCAGTGAGGGCGGGAACACTGAAGCTTTCTTT. Translation: CASSEGGNTEAFF.

The V and J genes are TRBV5-1 and TRBJ1-1, with D possibly being TRBD1 (6 bases). The CDR3 is 14 residues long. V shed 0 bases and J shed 1 base, with 7 bases lying between them. Germline CDR1 SGHRS, CDR2 YFSETQ. The CDR3 sequence is CASSLAGANTEAFF. The CDR3 DNA reads TGCGCCAGCAGCTTGGCAGGGGCGAACACTGAAGCTTTCTTT.

The chain combines TRBV7-8 with TRBJ2-7, with a weak D call TRBD2 (7 bases). Germline CDR1 reads SGHVS; CDR2 reads FQNEAQ. There are 14 residues in the CDR3. V lost 5 bases and J 4 bases, leaving 15 bases between the germline ends. CDR3 protein: CASSPTGGIYEQYF. In DNA form, the CDR3 reads TGTGCCAGCAGCCCCACGGGGGGCATATACGAGCAGTACTTC.